This T cell receptor beta chain was sequenced for a study of blood T cell repertoires in COVID-19. Study-wide background: From the United States, Italy and Spain came samples of acute and convalescent COVID-19. PBMCs, B-cell-depleted T cells, or T cells were the source of the cDNA or gDNA that made up the material.

Germline V lookup: CDR1 SEHNR, CDR2 FQNEAQ (reference sequence). The CDR3 has 13 amino acids. The V and J ends lost 5 bases and 5 bases respectively, with 12 bases between them. Per the original methods: Estimation of nucleated cell counts was performed using reference gene primer amplification. The table came from immunoSEQ multiplex PCR; TCRdb's copy has only in-frame clones and leaves some out. D and trimming were read from the DNA, whereas the V and J calls and clone size are those reported in that table. The repertoire holds over 150,000 clones, under 85% seen once, with 3.7% in the top ten. The J gene is TRBJ2-5, the V gene TRBV7-9; possibly TRBD2 for D (5 bases). The receptor's source is a woman of 80 years or more with acute or convalescent COVID-19. The sequencing input was peripheral blood. Written as DNA, the CDR3 is TGTGCCAGCAGCCCCTCCGGGGATGAGACCCAGTACTTC. Its protein product is CASSPSGDETQYF.